The clone carrying this T cell receptor (beta chain) was seen a single time. This CDR3 is also generated by other DNA sequences in the sample. Original methodology: Reference gene primer amplification yielded estimated nucleated cell counts. This table comes from immunoSEQ multiplex PCR, and its TCRdb copy is limited to in-frame clones, with some not included. The V and J calls and the clone size are those of that table, but D and trimming were determined from the DNA. The data contain some 130,000 clones, roughly 88% of them singletons. The entry originates in a study of blood T cell repertoires in COVID-19. Across the whole study: Acute and convalescent COVID-19 specimens originated in the United States, Italy and Spain. In each case, the material was cDNA or gDNA derived from T cells, B-cell-depleted T cells, or PBMCs.

Trimming took 2 bases from V and 4 from J; bases not matched to a gene: 6. The CDR3 sequence is 15 residues long. Germline V CDR1 and CDR2: SGHRS, YFSETQ. The sequenced sample consisted of peripheral blood. The rearrangement uses TRBV5-1 and TRBJ1-5; 7 bases align to TRBD1. This sequence originates from an older man with active COVID-19. CDR3 DNA sequence: TGCGCCAGCAGCTTAGAAGGGGGCAGGAATCAGCCCCAGCATTTT. Amino acids: CASSLEGGRNQPQHF. Combining the CDR3 with reference TRBV5-1 and TRBJ1-5 gives the whole variable domain KAGVTQTPRYLIKTRGQQVTLSCSPISGHRSVSWYQQTPGQGLQFLFEYFSETQRNKGNFPGRFSGRQFSNSRSEMNVSTLELGDSALYLCASSLEGGRNQPQHFGDGTRLSIL.